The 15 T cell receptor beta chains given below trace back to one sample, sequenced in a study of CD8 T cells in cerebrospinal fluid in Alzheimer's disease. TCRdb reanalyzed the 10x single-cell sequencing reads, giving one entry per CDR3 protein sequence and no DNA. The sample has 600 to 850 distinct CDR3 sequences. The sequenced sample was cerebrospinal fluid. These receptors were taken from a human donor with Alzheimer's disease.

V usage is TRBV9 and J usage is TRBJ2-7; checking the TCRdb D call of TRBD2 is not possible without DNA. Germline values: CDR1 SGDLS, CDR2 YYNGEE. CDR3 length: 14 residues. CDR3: CASSEGALTHEQYF.

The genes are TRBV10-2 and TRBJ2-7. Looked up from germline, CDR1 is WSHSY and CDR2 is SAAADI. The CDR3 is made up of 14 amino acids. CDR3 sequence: CASSEFSRYYEQYF.

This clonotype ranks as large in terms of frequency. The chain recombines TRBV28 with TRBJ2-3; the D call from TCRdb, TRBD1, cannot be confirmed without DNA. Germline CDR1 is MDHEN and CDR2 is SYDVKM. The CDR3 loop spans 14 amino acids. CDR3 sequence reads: CASRKRGRTDTQYF.

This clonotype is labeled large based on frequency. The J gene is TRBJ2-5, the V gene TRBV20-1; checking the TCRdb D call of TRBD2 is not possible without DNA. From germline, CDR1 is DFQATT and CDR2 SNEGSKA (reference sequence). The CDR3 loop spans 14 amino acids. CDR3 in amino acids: CSADPGLYGETQYF.

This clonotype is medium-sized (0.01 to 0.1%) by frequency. CDR3 in amino acids: CASSQDRTPGGYTF. This chain connects TRBV4-3 to TRBJ1-2. There are 14 residues in the CDR3. CDR1 is LGHNA, CDR2 YSLEER, per germline.

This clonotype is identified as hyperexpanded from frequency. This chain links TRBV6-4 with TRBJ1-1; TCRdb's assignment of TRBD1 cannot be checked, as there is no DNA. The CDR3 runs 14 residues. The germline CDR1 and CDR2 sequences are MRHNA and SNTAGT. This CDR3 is CASSPSQGNTEAFF.

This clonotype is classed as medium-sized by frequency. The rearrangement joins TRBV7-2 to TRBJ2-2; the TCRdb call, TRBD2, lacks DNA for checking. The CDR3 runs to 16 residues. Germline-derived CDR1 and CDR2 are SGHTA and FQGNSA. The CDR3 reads CASSLGRGIVDGELFF.

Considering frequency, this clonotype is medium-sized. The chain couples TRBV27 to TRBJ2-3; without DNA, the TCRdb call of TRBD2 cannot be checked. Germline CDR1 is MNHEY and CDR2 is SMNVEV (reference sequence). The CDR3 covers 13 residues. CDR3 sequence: CASSLGRAYTQYF.

CDR3 loop: CASRGSGTSTDTQYF. The rearrangement links TRBV11-2 to TRBJ2-3; the TCRdb call, TRBD2, lacks DNA for checking. Germline assignment: CDR1 SGHAT and CDR2 FQNNGV. The CDR3 sequence is 15 residues long.

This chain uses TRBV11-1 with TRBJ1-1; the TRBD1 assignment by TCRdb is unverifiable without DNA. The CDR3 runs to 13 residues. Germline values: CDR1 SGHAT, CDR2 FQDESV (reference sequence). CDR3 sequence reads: CASSSTGETEAFF.

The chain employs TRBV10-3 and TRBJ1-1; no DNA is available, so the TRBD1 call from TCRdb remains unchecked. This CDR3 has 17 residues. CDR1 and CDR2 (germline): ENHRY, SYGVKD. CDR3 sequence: CAISESSGRQGCTEAFF.

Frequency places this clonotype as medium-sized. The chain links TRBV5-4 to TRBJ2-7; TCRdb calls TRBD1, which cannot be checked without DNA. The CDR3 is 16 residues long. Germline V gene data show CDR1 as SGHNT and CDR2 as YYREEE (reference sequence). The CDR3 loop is CASSGLGGGVSYEQYF.

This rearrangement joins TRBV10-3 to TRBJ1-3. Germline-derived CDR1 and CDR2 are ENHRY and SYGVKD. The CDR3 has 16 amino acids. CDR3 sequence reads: CAISEFLVGSGNTIYF.

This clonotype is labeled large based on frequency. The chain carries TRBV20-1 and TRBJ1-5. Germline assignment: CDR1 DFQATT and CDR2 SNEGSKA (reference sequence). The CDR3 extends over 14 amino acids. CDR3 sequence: CSARDLEGYQPQHF.

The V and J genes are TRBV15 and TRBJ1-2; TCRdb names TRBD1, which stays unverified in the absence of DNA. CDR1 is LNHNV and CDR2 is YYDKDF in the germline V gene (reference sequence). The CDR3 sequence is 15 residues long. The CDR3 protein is CATSREGTGIYGYTF.